One and the same sample provided the 15 T cell receptor gamma chains below, sequenced in a study of Vδ1+ human thymocytes. The antigens of these receptors remain unknown. General study findings and limits: Thymic TRG and TRD repertoires appeared highly polyclonal, with Gaussian CDR3 length distributions.

Extracted RNA was reverse transcribed into cDNA. Multiplex PCR used pooled V-gene forward primers and a constant-region reverse primer to amplify CDR3s. TCRdb applied CATT to the multiplex PCR reads for clone calling. The table includes over 25,000 gamma-chain clones, around 18% detected once. Sequences were obtained from Vdelta1+ gamma-delta thymocytes from the thymus. Subset here: FACS-sorted CD3+ TCRalphabeta- TCRVdelta1+ TCRVdelta2- thymocytes. These receptors were collected from a boy younger than two who had congenital heart surgery.

This clone was picked up a small number of times. A much larger clone differs from this one at a single base, so this may be a read error. The identical CDR3 is also encoded by other nucleotide sequences in the sample. The J gene is TRGJ1 or TRGJ2, the V gene TRGV3. The J segment lost 12 bases and the V segment lost 0 bases, leaving 5 bases of the junction unmatched. The germline V gene encodes CDR1 VTNTFY and CDR2 YDVSTARD (reference sequence). CDR3 length: 11 amino acids. DNA for the CDR3: TGTGCCACCTGGGACAGGAGGGGGAAACTCTTT. Its translation: CATWDRRGKLF.

This clone showed up just a few times. The chain employs TRGV3 and TRGJ1 or TRGJ2. V lost 0 bases and J lost 6; bases outside the gene matches: 5. CDR1 and CDR2 from the germline V gene are VTNTFY and YDVSTARD (reference sequence). The CDR3 has 13 residues. The CDR3 DNA follows: TGTGCCACCTGGGACAGGCCGGTTTATAAGAAACTCTTT. As protein: CATWDRPVYKKLF.

In regard to this clone: Other DNA sequences in the same sample also yield this CDR3. The chain combines TRGV4 with TRGJ1 or TRGJ2. The germline gives CDR1 EGSTGY, CDR2 YDSYTSSV. J lost 0 bases, V lost 2 bases, and 4 bases had no gene match. The CDR3 sequence is 14 residues long. The chain's CDR3 is CATWDVSNYYKKLF. The CDR3 coding sequence is TGTGCCACCTGGGATGTCTCGAATTATTATAAGAAACTCTTT.

This clone showed up just a few times. J is TRGJ1 or TRGJ2 and V is TRGV9. Per the germline V gene, CDR1 is GITISATS and CDR2 is ISYDGTV (reference sequence). This CDR3 spans 12 amino acids. J lost 5 bases, V lost 9 bases, and 10 bases had no gene match. The CDR3 sequence is CALEEGDYKKLF. The CDR3 nucleotides read TGTGCCTTGGAGGAGGGGGATTATAAGAAACTCTTT.

About this clone: Distinct nucleotide sequences in the sample also encode this CDR3. This sequence joins TRGV2 and TRGJ1 or TRGJ2. This CDR3 is built from 14 residues. The V and J ends lost 0 bases and 5 bases, in that order; junction bases with no gene match: 7. Germline CDR1 and CDR2: EGSNGY and YDSYNSKV. CDR3 sequence: CATWDGPRDYKKLF. CDR3 DNA: TGTGCCACCTGGGACGGGCCTAGGGATTATAAGAAACTCTTT.

This clone was counted a few times. V usage is TRGV3 and J usage is TRGJ1 or TRGJ2. The CDR3 is 12 amino acids. The junction had 5 bases not matched to a gene; V was cut back by 6 bases and J by 3 bases. In germline, CDR1 is VTNTFY, CDR2 YDVSTARD (reference sequence). The CDR3 nucleotides are TGTGCCACCTGGATCACTTATTATAAGAAACTCTTT. Its translation is CATWITYYKKLF.

This clone was counted a few times. The rearrangement links TRGV5 to TRGJ1 or TRGJ2. V was clipped by 2 bases and J by 6 bases; unmatched bases: 7. This CDR3 region has 13 residues. Germline values: CDR1 VINAFY, CDR2 YDVSNSKD. Here the CDR3 reads CATWDKPIYKKLF. The CDR3 region has the DNA TGTGCCACCTGGGACAAACCTATTTATAAGAAACTCTTT.

This rearrangement joins TRGV4 to TRGJ1 or TRGJ2. Germline V gene data show CDR1 as EGSTGY and CDR2 as YDSYTSSV. The CDR3 length is 12 residues. The V gene end was trimmed by 3 bases and the J gene end by 10 bases; junction bases not matched to a gene: 9. CDR3 sequence reads: CATWDYRRKKLF. The CDR3 DNA is TGTGCCACCTGGGATTACCGGCGCAAGAAACTCTTT.

This clone showed up just a few times. This may be a read error, as it is one base from a much larger clone. The sample carries other DNA sequences with the same CDR3. V gene TRGV5 combines with J gene TRGJ1 or TRGJ2. The J segment lost 5 bases and the V segment lost 0 bases, leaving 7 bases of the junction unmatched. CDR1 and CDR2 from the germline V gene are VINAFY and YDVSNSKD. The CDR3 runs 14 residues. The CDR3 loop reads CATWDRPGDYKKLF. The CDR3 DNA follows: TGTGCCACCTGGGACAGGCCGGGTGATTATAAGAAACTCTTT.

This clone showed up just a few times. The chain couples TRGV9 to TRGJ1 or TRGJ2. Germline trimming cut 2 bases from V and 2 bases from J; bases unmatched to any gene: 6. The CDR3 extends over 14 amino acids. Germline-derived CDR1 and CDR2 are GITISATS and ISYDGTV (reference sequence). The CDR3 sequence: CALWEGFDYYKKLF. In DNA, the CDR3 is TGTGCCTTGTGGGAGGGCTTCGATTATTATAAGAAACTCTTT.

This sequence joins TRGV4 and TRGJ1 or TRGJ2. Trimming took 0 bases from V and 4 from J; bases not matched to a gene: 6. The germline V gene has CDR1 EGSTGY and CDR2 YDSYTSSV. The CDR3 is made up of 14 amino acids. In nucleotides, the CDR3 is TGTGCCACCTGGGATGGGATAGGGTATTATAAGAAACTCTTT. Amino acids: CATWDGIGYYKKLF.

The chain employs TRGV2 and TRGJ1 or TRGJ2. The CDR3 is made up of 15 amino acids. V lost 0 bases, J lost 4 bases, and 9 bases stayed unmatched. The germline V gene encodes CDR1 EGSNGY and CDR2 YDSYNSKV. CDR3 bases: TGTGCCACCTGGGACGGGCTAGGGACCTATTATAAGAAACTCTTT. Translating it yields CATWDGLGTYYKKLF.

The J gene is TRGJ1 or TRGJ2, the V gene TRGV3. Germline V CDR1 and CDR2: VTNTFY, YDVSTARD (reference sequence). Trimming cost V 6 bases and J 6 bases; bases outside gene matches: 8. The length of the CDR3 is 12 residues. CDR3 DNA sequence: TGTGCCACCTGGACGGTCGGTTATAAGAAACTCTTT. The encoded protein is CATWTVGYKKLF.

The chain has TRGV9 and TRGJP1. Trimming at V came to 3 bases and at J to 4 bases, leaving 2 bases not matched to a gene. Germline lookup yields CDR1 GITISATS and CDR2 ISYDGTV (reference sequence). This CDR3 spans 13 amino acids. Here the CDR3 reads CALWEYTGWFKIF. CDR3 nucleotides: TGTGCCTTGTGGGAGTACACTGGTTGGTTCAAGATATTT.

The chain uses TRGV2 and TRGJ1 or TRGJ2. This CDR3 spans 11 amino acids. Germline assignment: CDR1 EGSNGY and CDR2 YDSYNSKV. Trimming removed 4 bases from V and 12 bases from J; junction bases left unmatched: 9. The CDR3 DNA follows: TGTGCCACCTGGGATCGGGTTATGAAACTCTTT. Its protein product is CATWDRVMKLF.